The TCR beta chain described here comes from a study of OX40 agonist ivuxolimab in advanced cancers. Assay: immunoSEQ multiplex PCR; the TCRdb copy retains only in-frame clones and omits some. The table lists tens of thousands of clones, 84% of them singletons, with nearly 0.8% in the top ten. The length of the CDR3 is 14 residues. The junction had 6 bases not matched to a gene; V was cut back by 6 bases and J by 9 bases. CDR1 is LNHDA and CDR2 is SQIVND in the germline V gene (reference sequence). The V call is TRBV19, the J call TRBJ2-1; 12 bases match TRBD2. Specimen: CD4+ or CD8+ T cells sorted from blood, collected in a trial of the OX40 agonist ivuxolimab. This sequence was found in an adult with an advanced solid tumor such as melanoma, head and neck, liver or kidney cancer. CDR3 sequence (DNA): TGTGCCAGTAGCGGACTAGCGGGGCGTAGTGAGCAGTTCTTC. Protein: CASSGLAGRSEQFF. Full variable domain (rest looked up from reference TRBV19 and TRBJ2-1): DGGITQSPKYLFRKEGQNVTLSCEQNLNHDAMYWYRQDPGQGLRLIYYSQIVNDFQKGDIAEGYSVSREKKESFPLTVTSAQKNPTAFYLCASSGLAGRSEQFFGPGTRLTVL.